What follows are 10 T cell receptor beta chains derived from one specimen sequenced in a study of graft-versus-host responses after intestinal transplantation. The repertoire was sequenced with immunoSEQ multiplex PCR; TCRdb's copy has only in-frame clones and lacks some. The sample yields nearly 95,000 clones, roughly 91% seen once. The antigens for these receptors are not known. Sequences were derived from unstimulated CD8+ T cells sorted from spleen or lymph node cells, sampled before intestinal transplant. The receptor set was obtained from a human donor who received an intestinal transplant.

Regarding this clone: Other DNA sequences from this sample encode an identical CDR3 as well. This chain connects TRBV9 to TRBJ2-1; 11 bases are shared with TRBD1. The germline CDR1 and CDR2 sequences are SGDLS and YYNGEE. The junction had 6 bases not matched to a gene; V was cut back by 2 bases and J by 8 bases. This CDR3 region has 15 residues. CDR3 sequence (DNA): TGTGCCAGCAGCGTCGGAGGACAGGGGGCGCATGAGCAGTTCTTC. This codes for CASSVGGQGAHEQFF.

The chain couples TRBV6-6 to TRBJ2-5; the match to TRBD1 covers 7 bases. Germline CDR1 is MNHNY and CDR2 is SVGAGI (reference sequence). The CDR3 has 14 residues. Trimming at V came to 4 bases and at J to 5 bases, leaving 7 bases not matched to a gene. CDR3 DNA: TGTGCCAGCAGTTTCCACGACAGGGAGGAGACCCAGTACTTC. This gives the protein CASSFHDREETQYF.

CDR3 nucleotides: TGTGCCAGCAGCCCGTGGACTAGCCCAGATACGCAGTATTTT. This encodes CASSPWTSPDTQYF. V and J are TRBV9 and TRBJ2-3; TRBD2 aligns across 8 bases. The CDR3 covers 14 residues. The germline V gene encodes CDR1 SGDLS and CDR2 YYNGEE. V trimming: 4 bases; J trimming: 4 bases; junction bases outside the gene matches: 5.

This chain joins TRBV9 and TRBJ2-1; 9 bases align to TRBD1. Germline V CDR1 and CDR2: SGDLS, YYNGEE. This CDR3 region has 16 residues. V lost 4 bases and J lost 2; bases outside the gene matches: 7. CDR3 protein: CASSPGGTGTYNEQFF. The CDR3 coding sequence is TGTGCCAGCAGCCCAGGCGGGACAGGGACCTACAATGAGCAGTTCTTC.

This clone was detected only once. CDR3 sequence: CAWSFRDRVFYGYTF. CDR3 DNA sequence: TGTGCCTGGAGTTTCCGGGACAGAGTTTTTTATGGCTACACCTTC. V gene TRBV30 combines with J gene TRBJ1-2; TRBD1 agrees at 7 bases. Losses at the gene ends were 2 bases for V and 5 bases for J; bases not matched to a gene: 11. The CDR3 has 15 amino acids. Germline values: CDR1 GTSNPN, CDR2 SVGIG (reference sequence).

CDR3 in amino acids: CASSGRGYQETQYF. The CDR3 nucleotides are TGTGCCAGCAGCGGCAGAGGGTATCAAGAGACCCAGTACTTC. The chain links TRBV11-2 to TRBJ2-5, with D maybe TRBD2 (5 bases). The CDR3 totals 14 residues. The V and J ends lost 5 bases and 2 bases respectively, with 12 bases between them. Germline values: CDR1 SGHAT, CDR2 FQNNGV.

The J gene is TRBJ1-1, the V gene TRBV5-8, with D unclear. In germline, CDR1 is SGHTS, CDR2 YDEGEE. Trimming shortened V by 4 bases and J by 5 bases, and 6 bases separated the two germline ends. The CDR3 spans 11 residues. This CDR3 is CASSVATEAFF. DNA of the CDR3: TGTGCCAGCAGCGTAGCTACTGAAGCTTTCTTT.

The chain uses TRBV10-2 and TRBJ2-7; no clear D. Looked up from germline, CDR1 is WSHSY and CDR2 is SAAADI. V was trimmed by 0 bases and J by 3 bases, leaving 3 bases between them. This CDR3 spans 12 amino acids. The CDR3 loop is CASSESGYEQYF. CDR3 coding DNA: TGCGCCAGCAGTGAGTCCGGCTACGAGCAGTACTTC.

This sequence joins TRBV7-6 and TRBJ1-2; a weak D match, TRBD1 (5 bases). Germline values: CDR1 SGHVS, CDR2 FNYEAQ. V lost 4 bases, J lost 0 bases, and 9 bases lay in between. This CDR3 region has 14 residues. The CDR3, as DNA: TGTGCCAGCAGCTCAGGGCTAGCTAACTATGGCTACACCTTC. It translates to CASSSGLANYGYTF.

This chain joins TRBV4-3 and TRBJ1-5, with D possibly matching TRBD1 (5 bases). CDR1 is LGHNA, CDR2 YSLEER, per germline. The CDR3 consists of 14 residues. The V and J ends lost 3 bases and 0 bases respectively, with 6 bases between them. The CDR3: CASSQGLSNQPQHF. CDR3 DNA: TGCGCCAGCAGCCAGGGGCTTAGCAATCAGCCCCAGCATTTT.